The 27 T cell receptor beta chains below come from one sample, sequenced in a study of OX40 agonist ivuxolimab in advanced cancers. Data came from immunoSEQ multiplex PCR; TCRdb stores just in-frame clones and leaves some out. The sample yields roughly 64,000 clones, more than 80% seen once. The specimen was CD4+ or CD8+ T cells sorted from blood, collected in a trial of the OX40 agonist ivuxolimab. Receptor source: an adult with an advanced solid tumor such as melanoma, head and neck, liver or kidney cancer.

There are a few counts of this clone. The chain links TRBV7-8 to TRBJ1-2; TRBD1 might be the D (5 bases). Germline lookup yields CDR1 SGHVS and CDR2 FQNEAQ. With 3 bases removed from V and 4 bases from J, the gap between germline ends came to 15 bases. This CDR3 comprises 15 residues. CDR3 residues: CASSFSAQGPYGYTF. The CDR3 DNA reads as TGTGCCAGCAGCTTTTCGGCCCAGGGACCCTATGGCTACACCTTC.

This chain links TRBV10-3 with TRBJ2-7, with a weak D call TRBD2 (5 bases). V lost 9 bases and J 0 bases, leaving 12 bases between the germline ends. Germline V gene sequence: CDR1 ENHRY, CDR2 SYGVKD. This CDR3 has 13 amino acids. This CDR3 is CAITSGSSYEQYF. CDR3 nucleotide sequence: TGTGCCATAACGAGCGGTAGCTCCTACGAGCAGTACTTC.

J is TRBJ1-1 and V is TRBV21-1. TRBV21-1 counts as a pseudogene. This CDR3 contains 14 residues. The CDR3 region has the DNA TGTGCCAGCAGCAAAAAGGGCCGGAACACTGAAGCTTTCTTT. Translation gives CASSKKGRNTEAFF.

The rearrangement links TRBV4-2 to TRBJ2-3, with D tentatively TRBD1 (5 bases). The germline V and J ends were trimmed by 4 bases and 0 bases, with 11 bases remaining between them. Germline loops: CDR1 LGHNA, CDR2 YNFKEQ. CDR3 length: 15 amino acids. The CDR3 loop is CASSPLSGSTDTQYF. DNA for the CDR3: TGTGCCAGCAGCCCACTTTCAGGGAGCACAGATACGCAGTATTTT.

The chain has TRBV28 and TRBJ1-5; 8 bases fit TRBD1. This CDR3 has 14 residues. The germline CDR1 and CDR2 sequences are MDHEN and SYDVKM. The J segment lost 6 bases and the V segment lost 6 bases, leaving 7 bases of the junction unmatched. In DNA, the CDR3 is TGTGCCAGCAGCGGTGGACAGGGTGGTCAGCCCCAGCATTTT. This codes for CASSGGQGGQPQHF.

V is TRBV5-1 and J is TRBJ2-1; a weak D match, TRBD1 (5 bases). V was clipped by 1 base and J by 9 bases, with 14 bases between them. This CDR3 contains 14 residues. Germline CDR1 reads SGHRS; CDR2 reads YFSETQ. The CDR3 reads CASSLTGEVGEQFF. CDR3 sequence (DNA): TGCGCCAGCAGCTTGACAGGAGAAGTTGGTGAGCAGTTCTTC.

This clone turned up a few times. The CDR3 loop is CSVAEISTTEAFF. In nucleotides, the CDR3 is TGCAGCGTTGCGGAGATTTCGACCACTGAAGCTTTCTTT. The chain carries TRBV29-1 and TRBJ1-1; the D is unclear. The CDR3 spans 13 residues. The germline CDR1 and CDR2 sequences are SQVTM and ANQGSEA. The V gene lost 4 bases and the J gene lost 4 bases, with 13 bases spanning the gap.

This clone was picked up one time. The CDR3 region is CASSLDLVGEQFF. CDR3 nucleotide sequence: TGTGCCAGCAGCTTGGACTTAGTGGGTGAGCAGTTCTTC. V and J are TRBV11-3 and TRBJ2-1, with a tentative D call TRBD2 (5 bases). Germline CDR1 and CDR2: SGHNT and YENEEA. CDR3 length equals 13 residues. Trimming removed 3 bases at V and 9 bases at J, with 12 bases between.

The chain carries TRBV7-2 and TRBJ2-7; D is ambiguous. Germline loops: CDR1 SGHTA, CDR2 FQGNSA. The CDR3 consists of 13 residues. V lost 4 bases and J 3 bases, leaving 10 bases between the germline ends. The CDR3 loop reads CASSSRTLYEQYF. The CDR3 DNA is TGTGCCAGCAGCTCAAGGACCCTCTACGAGCAGTACTTC.

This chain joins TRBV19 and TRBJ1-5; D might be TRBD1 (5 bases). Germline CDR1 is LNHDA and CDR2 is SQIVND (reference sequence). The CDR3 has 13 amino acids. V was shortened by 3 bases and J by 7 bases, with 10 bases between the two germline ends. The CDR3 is CASSIDSLQPQHF. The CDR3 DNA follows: TGTGCCAGTAGTATCGACAGCCTACAGCCCCAGCATTTT.

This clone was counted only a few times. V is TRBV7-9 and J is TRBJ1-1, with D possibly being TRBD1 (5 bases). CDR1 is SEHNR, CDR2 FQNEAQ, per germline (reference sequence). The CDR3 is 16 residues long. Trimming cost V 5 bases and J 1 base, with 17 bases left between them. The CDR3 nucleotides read TGTGCCAGCAGCCGGGACGCCACTTGGGAGAACACTGAAGCTTTCTTT. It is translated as CASSRDATWENTEAFF.

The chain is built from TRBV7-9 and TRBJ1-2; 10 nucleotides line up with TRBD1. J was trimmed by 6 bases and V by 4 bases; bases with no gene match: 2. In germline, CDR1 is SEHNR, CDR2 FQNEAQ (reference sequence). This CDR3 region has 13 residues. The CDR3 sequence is CASSYGTGDGYTF. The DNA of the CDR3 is TGTGCCAGCAGCTACGGGACAGGGGATGGCTACACCTTC.

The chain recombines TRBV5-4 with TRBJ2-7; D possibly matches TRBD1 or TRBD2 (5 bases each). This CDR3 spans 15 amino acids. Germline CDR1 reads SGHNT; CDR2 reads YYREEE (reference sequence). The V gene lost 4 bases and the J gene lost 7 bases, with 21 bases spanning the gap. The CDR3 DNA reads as TGTGCCAGCAGCAACCCCGTGCTCGGGGCGCGGGAGCAGTACTTC. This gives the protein CASSNPVLGAREQYF.

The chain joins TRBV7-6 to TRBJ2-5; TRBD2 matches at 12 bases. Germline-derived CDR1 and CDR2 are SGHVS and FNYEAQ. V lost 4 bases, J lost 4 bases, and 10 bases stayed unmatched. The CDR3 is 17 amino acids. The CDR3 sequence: CASSSSPSGRAPETQYF. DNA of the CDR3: TGTGCCAGCAGCTCAAGTCCTAGCGGGAGGGCCCCAGAGACCCAGTACTTC. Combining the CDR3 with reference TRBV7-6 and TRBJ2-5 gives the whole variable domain GAGVSQSPRYKVTKRGQDVALRCDPISGHVSLYWYRQALGQGPEFLTYFNYEAQQDKSGLPNDRFSAERPEGSISTLTIQRTEQRDSAMYRCASSSSPSGRAPETQYFGPGTRLLVL.

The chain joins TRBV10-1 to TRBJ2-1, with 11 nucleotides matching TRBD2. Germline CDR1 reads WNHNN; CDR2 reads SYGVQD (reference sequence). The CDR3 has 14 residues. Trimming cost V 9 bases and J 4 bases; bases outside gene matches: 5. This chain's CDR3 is CASTGTSGYNEQFF. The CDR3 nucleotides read TGCGCCAGTACCGGGACTAGCGGATACAATGAGCAGTTCTTC.

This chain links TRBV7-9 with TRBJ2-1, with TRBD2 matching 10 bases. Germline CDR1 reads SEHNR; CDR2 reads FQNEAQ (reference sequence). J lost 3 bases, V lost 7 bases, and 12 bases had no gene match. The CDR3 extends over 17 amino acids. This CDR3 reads CASTKGASGSIYNEQFF. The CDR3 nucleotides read TGTGCCAGCACCAAGGGGGCTAGCGGGAGTATCTACAATGAGCAGTTCTTC.

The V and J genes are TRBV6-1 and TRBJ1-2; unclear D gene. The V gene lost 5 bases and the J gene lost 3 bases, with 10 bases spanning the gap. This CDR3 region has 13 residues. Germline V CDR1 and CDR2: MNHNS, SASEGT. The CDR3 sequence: CASSYSGDYGYTF. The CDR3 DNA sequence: TGTGCCAGCAGTTATTCCGGGGACTATGGCTACACCTTC.

Here the CDR3 reads CARSSRQDSYNSPLHF. Here the CDR3 DNA reads TGTGCCAGAAGCTCCCGACAGGACTCCTATAATTCACCCCTCCACTTT. The chain recombines TRBV5-3 with TRBJ1-6, with D possibly matching TRBD1 (6 bases). TRBV5-3 is placed among ORFs of uncertain function. With 3 bases removed from V and 0 bases from J, the gap between germline ends came to 10 bases. This CDR3 comprises 16 residues.

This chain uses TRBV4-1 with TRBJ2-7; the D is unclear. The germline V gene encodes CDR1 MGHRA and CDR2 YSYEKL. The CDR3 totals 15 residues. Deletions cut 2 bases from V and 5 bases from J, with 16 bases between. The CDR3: CASSQLTQRTHEQYF. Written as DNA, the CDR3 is TGCGCCAGCAGCCAACTCACGCAAAGGACCCACGAGCAGTACTTC.

CDR3 region: CASSYVVQGARNTQYF. CDR3 in DNA: TGCGCCAGCAGCTACGTGGTCCAGGGGGCGCGAAATACGCAGTATTTT. This sequence joins TRBV5-1 and TRBJ2-3; the match to TRBD1 covers 8 bases. This CDR3 contains 16 residues. CDR1 is SGHRS, CDR2 YFSETQ, per germline. The junction had 13 bases not matched to a gene; V was cut back by 3 bases and J by 7 bases.

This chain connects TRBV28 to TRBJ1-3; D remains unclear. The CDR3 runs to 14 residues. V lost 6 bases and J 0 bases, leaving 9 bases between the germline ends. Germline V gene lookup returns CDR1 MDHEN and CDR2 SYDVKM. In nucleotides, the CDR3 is TGTGCCAGCAGGACCCGATACTCTGGAAACACCATATATTTT. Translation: CASRTRYSGNTIYF.

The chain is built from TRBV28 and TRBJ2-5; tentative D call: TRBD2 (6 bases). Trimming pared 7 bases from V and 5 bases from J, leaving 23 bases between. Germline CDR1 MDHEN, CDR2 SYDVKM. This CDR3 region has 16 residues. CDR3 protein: CASMGGRLVQRETQYF. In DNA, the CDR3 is TGTGCCAGCATGGGAGGCCGACTAGTCCAAAGGGAGACCCAGTACTTC.

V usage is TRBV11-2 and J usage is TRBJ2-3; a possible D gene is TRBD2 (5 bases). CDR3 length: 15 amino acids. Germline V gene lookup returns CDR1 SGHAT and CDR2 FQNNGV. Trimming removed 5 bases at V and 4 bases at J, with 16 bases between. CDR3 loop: CASSPIGAVADTQYF. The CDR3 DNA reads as TGTGCCAGCAGCCCGATAGGAGCGGTAGCAGATACGCAGTATTTT.

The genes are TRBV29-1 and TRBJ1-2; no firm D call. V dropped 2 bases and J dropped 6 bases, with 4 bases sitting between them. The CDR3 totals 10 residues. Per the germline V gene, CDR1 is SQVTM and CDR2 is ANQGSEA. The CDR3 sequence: CSVESDGYTF. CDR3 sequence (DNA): TGCAGCGTTGAAAGTGATGGCTACACCTTC. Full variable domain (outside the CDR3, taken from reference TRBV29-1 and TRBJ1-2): SAVISQKPSRDICQRGTSLTIQCQVDSQVTMMFWYRQQPGQSLTLIATANQGSEATYESGFVIDKFPISRPNLTFSTLTVSNMSPEDSSIYLCSVESDGYTFGSGTRLTVV.

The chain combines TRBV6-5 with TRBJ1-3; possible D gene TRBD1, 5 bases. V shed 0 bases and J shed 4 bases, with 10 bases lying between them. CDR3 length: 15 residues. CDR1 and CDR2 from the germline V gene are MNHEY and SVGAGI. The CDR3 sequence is CASSYSRDGGNTIYF. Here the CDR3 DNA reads TGTGCCAGCAGTTACTCCCGGGACGGAGGAAACACCATATATTTT.

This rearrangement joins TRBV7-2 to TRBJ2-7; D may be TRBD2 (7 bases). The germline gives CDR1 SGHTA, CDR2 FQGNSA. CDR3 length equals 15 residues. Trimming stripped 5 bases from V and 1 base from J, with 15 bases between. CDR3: CASSLGGGRSYEQYF. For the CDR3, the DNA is TGTGCCAGCAGCCTAGGGGGGGGTCGGTCCTACGAGCAGTACTTC. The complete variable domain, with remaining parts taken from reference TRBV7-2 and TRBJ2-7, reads GAGVSQSPSNKVTEKGKDVELRCDPISGHTALYWYRQSLGQGLEFLIYFQGNSAPDKSGLPSDRFSAERTGGSVSTLTIQRTQQEDSAVYLCASSLGGGRSYEQYFGPGTRLTVT.

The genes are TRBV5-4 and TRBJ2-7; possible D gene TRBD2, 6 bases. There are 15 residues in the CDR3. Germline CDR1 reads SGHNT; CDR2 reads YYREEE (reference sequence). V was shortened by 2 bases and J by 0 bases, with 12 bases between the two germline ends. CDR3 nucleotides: TGTGCCAGCAGCTTCGGGGGACTCAACTCCTACGAGCAGTACTTC. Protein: CASSFGGLNSYEQYF.